These T cell receptor beta chains were read from a single sample in a study of blood T cell repertoires in COVID-19. Sequencing was performed with immunoSEQ multiplex PCR; in TCRdb, only in-frame clones are kept and a portion is missing. The table includes roughly 380,000 clones, approximately 90% detected once. Sequencing used peripheral blood. Source of these receptors: a woman aged 55-69 years with COVID-19, enrolled during active disease. Each CDR3 is given with its conserved first and last residue. Each record gives: D gene, clone size, J gene, V gene, CDR3 protein, CDR3 DNA. D genes are given only for firm matches. Size is stated for part of the rows, as once, few or many counts, or as a class when the clone is expanded.

TRBD2,few,TRBJ2-5,TRBV5-1,CASGSSGGRGETQYF,TGCGCCAGCGGGTCTAGCGGGGGCCGGGGGGAGACCCAGTACTTC
-,-,TRBJ2-2,TRBV5-1,CASRVGDTGELFF,TGCGCCAGCAGGGTGGGAGACACCGGGGAGCTGTTTTTT
TRBD2,-,TRBJ2-5,TRBV18,CASSLNPQRGVETQYF,TGTGCCAGCTCACTAAATCCCCAGCGGGGGGTAGAGACCCAGTACTTC
-,-,TRBJ1-5,TRBV5-3,CARSPRVSSGRDGGSNQPQHF,TGTGCCAGAAGCCCCCGAGTTTCTTCGGGGCGGGACGGCGGGAGCAATCAGCCCCAGCATTTT
-,once,TRBJ2-3,TRBV6-5,CASSLRTHTDTQYF,TGTGCCAGCAGTTTACGGACTCACACAGATACGCAGTATTTT
-,-,TRBJ2-2,TRBV4-2,CASSQENSRNTGELFF,TGTGCCAGCAGCCAAGAAAACAGCCGTAACACCGGGGAGCTGTTTTTT
TRBD2,-,TRBJ2-7,TRBV5-4,CASSPVSAGGMGEQYF,TGTGCCAGCAGCCCTGTGTCGGCGGGGGGCATGGGCGAGCAGTACTTC
TRBD1,-,TRBJ1-1,TRBV10-3,CAISEAGGKGEAFF,TGTGCCATCAGTGAGGCAGGGGGGAAAGGGGAAGCTTTCTTT
TRBD1,-,TRBJ1-2,TRBV5-1,CASSLGGQGLYGYTF,TGCGCCAGCAGCTTGGGGGGACAGGGGCTCTATGGCTACACCTTC
-,-,TRBJ2-7,TRBV19,CASSPMAAPLEQYF,TGTGCCAGTAGTCCGATGGCCGCACCTTTGGAGCAGTACTTC
-,-,TRBJ1-1,TRBV19,CASSIRETEAFF,TGTGCCAGTAGTATTCGGGAAACTGAAGCTTTCTTT
TRBD2,-,TRBJ2-1,TRBV7-8,CASTPGTSSFNEQFF,TGTGCCAGCACTCCCGGGACTAGCTCCTTTAATGAGCAGTTCTTC
-,-,TRBJ1-1,TRBV19,CASSLIANTEAFF,TGTGCCAGTAGTTTGATAGCTAACACTGAAGCTTTCTTT
-,few,TRBJ1-2,TRBV5-4,CATGSYYGYTF,TGTGCCACCGGGTCCTACTATGGCTACACCTTC